In its sample, the clone carrying this T cell receptor (beta chain) was seen many times. This sample was taken from a study of T-cell reconstitution after alpha-beta-depleted transplantation in children. TCRbeta library construction was performed incorporating unique molecular identifiers. Via MiXCR, TCRdb re-called the PCR reads, giving one row per CDR3 protein. The sample has hundreds of thousands of distinct CDR3 sequences; around 17% are singletons. The CDR3 length is 15 residues. Trimming cost V 6 bases and J 6 bases, with 19 bases left between them. The TCR comes from a human donor who donated a stem cell graft to a child with acute myeloid leukemia. The chain employs TRBV12-3 or TRBV12-4 and TRBJ2-3; tentative D call: TRBD2 (6 bases). The sample here was PBMCs from the stem cell graft donor, taken from the stem cell graft. The CDR3 protein is CASSPKGSGWDTQYF. CDR3 in DNA: TGTGCCAGCAGCCCTAAGGGTAGCGGTTGGGATACGCAGTATTTT.